This TCR beta chain was obtained from a study of T cells in Graves' hyperthyroidism and ophthalmopathy. Study-wide context: Before any treatment, at initial diagnosis, peripheral blood was collected.

Notes on the study in general: From stable hyperthyroidism, ophthalmopathy was set apart by a 13 V-J model.

Regions amplified from RNA transcripts were the TCR beta CDR3 regions. Carried out on the TCR CDR3, a first-round RT-PCR used the HTBI primer set. MiXCR, applied by TCRdb to the multiplex PCR reads, yields one record per CDR3 protein. The table records about 360,000 distinct CDR3 sequences, approximately 19% of them present only once. These patients, aged 18 to 65, had recently diagnosed hyperthyroidism lasting under 2 months. PBMCs were obtained from approximately 9.2 ml fresh peripheral blood. With respect to this clonotype: The target antigen is unknown.

The trim removed 0 bases at V and 1 base at J, leaving 3 bases unmatched. The CDR3 totals 17 residues. Germline-derived CDR1 and CDR2 are KGHDR and SFDVKD. This chain uses TRBV24-1 with TRBJ2-5; TRBD2 aligns across 11 bases. Sequencing was performed on blood. This TCR came from a woman under 30 with Graves' hyperthyroidism. The CDR3, as DNA: TGTGCCACCAGTGATTTGTCCGGGACTAGCGGCCAAGAGACCCAGTACTTC. Encoded protein: CATSDLSGTSGQETQYF.